This passage covers 12 T cell receptor beta chains from one sample sequenced in a study of beta chain features in type 1 diabetes. Study-wide findings and caveats: Moderate yet significant TCRB CDR3 shortening was seen in Type 1 diabetes patients in all four CD4+ subsets.

Their target antigens are unknown. Sequencing targeted expressed TCRB transcripts, as all isolated RNA had been reverse transcribed. Sequenced by immunoSEQ multiplex PCR; TCRdb stores in-frame clones only, minus some. The table shows hundreds of thousands of clones, with roughly an eighth occurring only once. What was sequenced was naive CD4+ T cells from blood. These receptors all stem from a man aged 18 to 29 with type 1 diabetes.

J is TRBJ1-5 and V is TRBV6-4; the D is unclear. Germline CDR1 MRHNA, CDR2 SNTAGT. There are 12 residues in the CDR3. Trimming shortened V by 0 bases and J by 9 bases, and 6 bases separated the two germline ends. For the CDR3, the DNA is TGTGCCAGCAGTGACTCTGTGGGGCCCCAGCATTTT. Its protein product is CASSDSVGPQHF.

The J gene is TRBJ1-6, the V gene TRBV4-2; D is unclear. This CDR3 region has 14 residues. CDR1 is LGHNA, CDR2 YNFKEQ, per germline. Trimming pared 3 bases from V and 7 bases from J, leaving 10 bases between. CDR3 amino acids: CASSQGEINSPLHF. In nucleotides, the CDR3 is TGTGCCAGCAGCCAGGGAGAGATCAATTCACCCCTCCACTTT.

This clone showed up just a few times. V and J are TRBV7-3 and TRBJ2-7; D is ambiguous. The CDR3 extends over 14 amino acids. Deletions cut 4 bases from V and 0 bases from J, with 10 bases between. CDR1 and CDR2 (germline): SGHTA, FQGTGA. The CDR3 protein is CASSSPSSSYEQYF. DNA for the CDR3: TGTGCCAGCAGCTCCCCGAGCAGCTCCTACGAGCAGTACTTC.

This clone has a handful of counts. This chain joins TRBV28 and TRBJ1-5, with TRBD1 as a possible D gene (5 bases). This CDR3 has 14 amino acids. Germline V gene data show CDR1 as MDHEN and CDR2 as SYDVKM. Trimming shortened V by 2 bases and J by 5 bases, and 10 bases separated the two germline ends. The CDR3 nucleotides are TGTGCCAGCAGTTTAAGGGGAAGCCATCAGCCCCAGCATTTT. Amino acid sequence: CASSLRGSHQPQHF.

This clone was seen a few times. The CDR3 DNA sequence: TGTGCCACCAGCGGACACAGGGGGAGGACTGAAGCTTTCTTT. It encodes CATSGHRGRTEAFF. The rearrangement links TRBV15 to TRBJ1-1, with 8 bases matching TRBD1. The V and J ends lost 5 bases and 5 bases, in that order; junction bases with no gene match: 7. The germline V gene has CDR1 LNHNV and CDR2 YYDKDF (reference sequence). The CDR3 is made up of 14 amino acids.

This clone has just a few counts. The J gene is TRBJ1-5, the V gene TRBV4-1; D not certain. The CDR3 runs to 12 residues. V was pared by 1 base and J by 9 bases, with 7 bases between. Germline values: CDR1 MGHRA, CDR2 YSYEKL. The CDR3 coding sequence is TGCGCCAGCAGCCAAGTACGAGGGCCCCAGCATTTT. It translates to CASSQVRGPQHF.

This clone showed up just a few times. The chain joins TRBV29-1 to TRBJ1-2; a weak D match, TRBD1 (6 bases). Germline-derived CDR1 and CDR2 are SQVTM and ANQGSEA. Trimming pared 4 bases from V and 8 bases from J, leaving 17 bases between. The CDR3 spans 13 residues. CDR3 residues: CSVVPGAGVGYTF. CDR3 bases: TGCAGCGTTGTTCCAGGGGCGGGAGTAGGCTACACCTTC.

The sample holds a few counts of this clone. The V and J genes are TRBV5-4 and TRBJ2-1; 10 bases map to TRBD1. Germline V gene sequence: CDR1 SGHNT, CDR2 YYREEE (reference sequence). This CDR3 comprises 14 residues. The V gene end was trimmed by 6 bases and the J gene end by 5 bases; junction bases not matched to a gene: 5. The CDR3 nucleotides read TGTGCCAGCACCCCCGGGACAGGGGACAATGAGCAGTTCTTC. It translates to CASTPGTGDNEQFF.

This clone turned up a few times. The V gene is TRBV30, the J gene TRBJ1-5; no firm D call. Trimming left V 0 bases short and J 7 bases short, with 7 bases between. Germline V gene lookup returns CDR1 GTSNPN and CDR2 SVGIG (reference sequence). The CDR3 has 12 residues. DNA of the CDR3: TGTGCCTGGAGTGTAGCTGGACAGCCCCAGCATTTT. Translating it yields CAWSVAGQPQHF.

The chain links TRBV14 to TRBJ1-2, with 7 bases aligning to TRBD1. This CDR3 has 15 amino acids. Germline V gene sequence: CDR1 SGHDN, CDR2 FVKESK. V was pared by 0 bases and J by 8 bases, with 9 bases of the junction left unmatched. The CDR3 DNA reads TGTGCCAGCAGCCAAGAAGGAGGGGGCCAACAGGGCTACACCTTC. This gives the protein CASSQEGGGQQGYTF.

The table lists this clone with a few counts. The chain carries TRBV4-2 and TRBJ2-2; 7 nucleotides align to TRBD2. Germline V gene sequence: CDR1 LGHNA, CDR2 YNFKEQ. The CDR3 contains 15 residues. Trimming took 4 bases from V and 6 from J; bases not matched to a gene: 8. CDR3 nucleotides: TGTGCCAGCAGCCGCCGGCTAGCGGAAGCCGGGGAGCTGTTTTTT. Its translation is CASSRRLAEAGELFF.

This clone was detected a few times. The chain combines TRBV6-5 with TRBJ1-2; 8 nucleotides match TRBD1. J lost 7 bases, V lost 0 bases, and 7 bases had no gene match. Germline CDR1 reads MNHEY; CDR2 reads SVGAGI. The CDR3 is 15 residues long. CDR3 protein: CASSYSSGGHRGYTF. CDR3 coding DNA: TGTGCCAGCAGTTACTCGTCAGGGGGCCATCGTGGCTACACCTTC.